This T cell receptor beta chain was captured by sequencing in a study of OX40 agonist ivuxolimab in advanced cancers. The overall study: As their treatment, patients were administered ivuxolimab, an agonistic anti-OX40 (CD134) antibody.

Trimming cost V 2 bases and J 3 bases; bases outside gene matches: 7. The germline V gene has CDR1 MDHEN and CDR2 SYDVKM. The CDR3 loop spans 16 amino acids. General study findings and limits: Among T cells, CD8+ cells averaged more expanded clones than CD4+ cells.

To note about this clone: Its specificity is not known.

Here immunoSEQ multiplex PCR was the method, and the copy in TCRdb shows in-frame clones only, minus some. The sample holds 70,000 to 95,000 clones, about 85% seen once. This receptor was obtained from an adult with an advanced solid tumor such as melanoma, head and neck, liver or kidney cancer. Sequencing was performed on CD4+ or CD8+ T cells sorted from blood, taken in a trial of the OX40 agonist ivuxolimab. The chain links TRBV28 to TRBJ1-2, with 9 bases that match TRBD1. The CDR3 is CASSLQTGGAYYGYTF. CDR3 DNA: TGTGCCAGCAGTTTACAAACAGGGGGCGCCTACTATGGCTACACCTTC.